These 23 T cell receptor beta chains originate from one sample sequenced in a study of T-cell reconstitution after alpha-beta-depleted transplantation in children. Unique molecular identifiers were used in preparing the TCRbeta library. TCRdb ran MiXCR on the PCR reads and lists one entry per CDR3 protein. The table includes 80,000 to 100,000 distinct CDR3 sequences, about 22% detected once. The source was PBMCs, collected before TCRalphabeta/CD19-depleted stem cell transplant. Receptors were obtained from a boy between 2 and 10 years old with acute lymphoblastic leukemia, due to receive a stem cell transplant.

In this sample, this clonotype turned up many times. The chain combines TRBV5-1 with TRBJ1-6; D is ambiguous. CDR1 is SGHRS and CDR2 is YFSETQ in the germline V gene. Trimming left V 0 bases short and J 5 bases short, with 12 bases between. The CDR3 length is 16 residues. The CDR3 region is CASSLDGTANNSPLHF. As DNA, the CDR3 is TGCGCCAGCAGCTTGGATGGCACCGCAAATAATTCACCCCTCCACTTT.

The chain recombines TRBV20-1 with TRBJ2-1; weak D call: TRBD2 (6 bases). The V gene's germline CDR1 is DFQATT and CDR2 SNEGSKA (reference sequence). CDR3 length: 14 residues. The CDR3, as DNA: TGCTGGGCCCGGGCCGGGGGCTCCTACAATGAGCAGTTCTTC. It translates to CWARAGGSYNEQFF.

This clonotype was counted a few times. The genes are TRBV5-1 and TRBJ2-5; tentative D call: TRBD2 (6 bases). The CDR3 is made up of 16 amino acids. Germline V lookup: CDR1 SGHRS, CDR2 YFSETQ. V lost 0 bases to trimming and J lost 2 bases, with 14 bases between them. This chain's CDR3 is CASSLGSGGAQETQYF. The CDR3, as DNA: TGCGCCAGCAGCTTGGGCAGCGGAGGGGCTCAAGAGACCCAGTACTTC.

This clonotype was found a few times. This chain uses TRBV5-6 with TRBJ1-1; 9 bases are shared with TRBD1. This CDR3 contains 17 residues. Looked up from germline, CDR1 is SGHDT and CDR2 is YYEEEE. J was trimmed by 0 bases and V by 3 bases; bases with no gene match: 9. The CDR3 DNA follows: TGTGCCAGCAGCTACTTACAGGGGGCTCTGATGAACACTGAAGCTTTCTTT. It specifies CASSYLQGALMNTEAFF.

This clonotype was found a few times. This chain links TRBV7-2 with TRBJ2-5; D perhaps matches TRBD1 (6 bases). Trimming cost V 5 bases and J 4 bases, with 14 bases left between them. CDR1 and CDR2 (germline): SGHTA, FQGNSA. The CDR3 consists of 14 residues. The CDR3 DNA sequence: TGTGCCAGCAGCGTCAGGGGCTGGGGAGAGACCCAGTACTTC. Translating gives CASSVRGWGETQYF. Complete variable domain (other parts from reference TRBV7-2 and TRBJ2-5): GAGVSQSPSNKVTEKGKDVELRCDPISGHTALYWYRQSLGQGLEFLIYFQGNSAPDKSGLPSDRFSAERTGGSVSTLTIQRTQQEDSAVYLCASSVRGWGETQYFGPGTRLLVL.

The rearrangement uses TRBV5-1 and TRBJ2-1; TRBD2 agrees at 12 bases. The germline gives CDR1 SGHRS, CDR2 YFSETQ. CDR3 length: 15 amino acids. Trimming cost V 8 bases and J 0 bases; bases outside gene matches: 3. CDR3 loop: CASTSGRSSYNEQFF. In nucleotides, the CDR3 is TGCGCCAGTACTAGCGGGAGGAGCTCCTACAATGAGCAGTTCTTC.

J is TRBJ2-7 and V is TRBV28, with TRBD1 matching 7 bases. CDR3 size: 15 residues. Germline CDR1 reads MDHEN; CDR2 reads SYDVKM. J was trimmed by 1 base and V by 8 bases; bases with no gene match: 11. CDR3 in amino acids: CASCPGTAISYEQYF. CDR3 coding DNA: TGTGCCAGCTGTCCCGGGACAGCTATTTCCTACGAGCAGTACTTC.

This chain links TRBV7-2 with TRBJ2-1; 10 positions match TRBD1. This CDR3 has 15 residues. With V trimmed by 5 bases and J by 5 bases, 6 bases remained unmatched. Germline CDR1 is SGHTA and CDR2 is FQGNSA. CDR3 in DNA: TGTGCCAGCAGCCCCGGGGACAGGGGCAACAATGAGCAGTTCTTC. It specifies CASSPGDRGNNEQFF. Variable domain in full (rest from reference TRBV7-2 and TRBJ2-1): GAGVSQSPSNKVTEKGKDVELRCDPISGHTALYWYRQSLGQGLEFLIYFQGNSAPDKSGLPSDRFSAERTGGSVSTLTIQRTQQEDSAVYLCASSPGDRGNNEQFFGPGTRLTVL.

This clonotype has only a few counts. This chain joins TRBV2 and TRBJ2-1, with no clear D. V gave up 8 bases and J gave up 8 bases, with 10 bases separating them. This CDR3 has 11 amino acids. CDR1 and CDR2 from the germline V gene are SNHLY and FYNNEI. The CDR3 nucleotides are TGTGCCAGCGGGCCCGTCCATGAGCAGTTCTTC. This translates into CASGPVHEQFF.

V usage is TRBV28 and J usage is TRBJ2-2, with 7 bases that match TRBD2. The CDR3 length is 15 residues. Germline values: CDR1 MDHEN, CDR2 SYDVKM. J gave up 1 base and V 6 bases, and 5 bases lay outside the gene matches. CDR3 loop: CASSRPGGNTGELFF. The CDR3 bases are TGTGCCAGCAGCCGACCGGGGGGGAACACCGGGGAGCTGTTTTTT.

This clonotype was recorded many times. The chain employs TRBV7-8 and TRBJ2-3; D unclear. Trimming left V 2 bases short and J 5 bases short, with 2 bases between. CDR3 length equals 11 residues. Germline V lookup: CDR1 SGHVS, CDR2 FQNEAQ. CDR3 loop: CASSLIDTQYF. The CDR3, as DNA: TGTGCCAGCAGCTTAATAGATACGCAGTATTTT.

The V and J genes are TRBV27 and TRBJ2-1; D might be TRBD1 (6 bases). Trimming stripped 1 base from V and 7 bases from J, with 17 bases between. The germline V gene has CDR1 MNHEY and CDR2 SMNVEV (reference sequence). This CDR3 is built from 16 residues. CDR3 protein: CASSLLGGRVFNEQFF. The CDR3 DNA is TGTGCCAGCAGTTTATTAGGGGGAAGGGTTTTTAATGAGCAGTTCTTC.

The chain uses TRBV20-1 and TRBJ2-1; 8 bases line up with TRBD1. Germline V gene data show CDR1 as DFQATT and CDR2 as SNEGSKA (reference sequence). V dropped 3 bases and J dropped 2; count of bases not matched to a gene: 9. The CDR3 loop spans 16 amino acids. The CDR3 spells CSASLTGAGTYNEQFF. CDR3 bases: TGCAGTGCTAGTTTGACAGGGGCAGGGACCTACAATGAGCAGTTCTTC.

This clonotype has a handful of counts. CDR3 nucleotides: TGTGCCATCAGCCCCACTAGCGGAGGACTCTACAATGAGCAGTTCTTC. It translates to CAISPTSGGLYNEQFF. This sequence joins TRBV10-3 and TRBJ2-1, with 8 bases fitting TRBD2. The CDR3 is 16 amino acids. Germline CDR1 reads ENHRY; CDR2 reads SYGVKD. Trimming took 6 bases from V and 3 from J; bases not matched to a gene: 10.

V and J are TRBV6-1 and TRBJ1-6; tentatively, D is TRBD1 (6 bases). Trimming took 7 bases from V and 6 from J, leaving 16 bases between them. The CDR3 covers 15 residues. The V gene's germline CDR1 is MNHNS and CDR2 SASEGT. The CDR3 sequence: CASKNLGTSNSPLHF. The CDR3 DNA reads as TGTGCCAGCAAGAATTTGGGGACATCTAATTCACCCCTCCACTTT.

V and J are TRBV5-6 and TRBJ2-6, with D perhaps TRBD2 (5 bases). Trimming took off 3 bases at V and 1 base at J, with 5 bases between the two ends. The length of the CDR3 is 14 residues. Germline loops: CDR1 SGHDT, CDR2 YYEEEE. The chain's CDR3 is CASSSGSGANVLTF. DNA for the CDR3: TGTGCCAGCAGCTCGGGGTCTGGGGCCAACGTCCTGACTTTC.

This clonotype was found a few times. The chain joins TRBV29-1 to TRBJ2-7; possibly TRBD1 or TRBD2 for D (5 bases each). V shed 7 bases and J shed 0 bases, with 16 bases lying between them. Germline V lookup: CDR1 SQVTM, CDR2 ANQGSEA. The CDR3 is 14 residues long. The DNA of the CDR3 is TGCAGCGCCAGGGACCGACAAAACTCCTACGAGCAGTACTTC. Its translation: CSARDRQNSYEQYF.

The rearrangement uses TRBV20-1 and TRBJ2-7; D is unclear. CDR3 size: 13 residues. Germline V CDR1 and CDR2: DFQATT, SNEGSKA (reference sequence). The germline V and J ends were trimmed by 3 bases and 3 bases, with 12 bases remaining between them. CDR3 loop: CSASQDGYYEQYF. CDR3 nucleotides: TGCAGTGCTAGCCAGGACGGTTACTACGAGCAGTACTTC.

Only a few counts were recorded for this clonotype. This rearrangement joins TRBV7-2 to TRBJ2-7; 10 bases are a match to TRBD2. The CDR3 has 16 amino acids. Looked up from germline, CDR1 is SGHTA and CDR2 is FQGNSA. Trimming at V came to 1 base and at J to 3 bases, leaving 6 bases not matched to a gene. This chain's CDR3 is CASSLEVASGSYEQYF. Here the CDR3 DNA reads TGTGCCAGCAGCTTAGAGGTGGCTAGCGGGAGCTACGAGCAGTACTTC.

This clonotype was observed a few times. The CDR3 DNA reads TGCGCCAGCAGCGATCGAGCGGGCCTGGGTGAGCAGTTCTTC. It encodes CASSDRAGLGEQFF. V is TRBV5-1 and J is TRBJ2-1; D is perhaps TRBD2 (6 bases). Trimming removed 4 bases from V and 9 bases from J, with 17 bases in between. The length of the CDR3 is 14 residues. Germline V gene lookup returns CDR1 SGHRS and CDR2 YFSETQ.

Only a few counts were recorded for this clonotype. V and J are TRBV20-1 and TRBJ2-7, with 7 positions matching TRBD2. The germline gives CDR1 DFQATT, CDR2 SNEGSKA (reference sequence). Trimming cost V 4 bases and J 0 bases; bases outside gene matches: 15. The CDR3 contains 17 residues. CDR3 bases: TGCAGTGCTATCCACTACCTAGCGGAGGGTCCCTCCTACGAGCAGTACTTC. Translation gives CSAIHYLAEGPSYEQYF.

This clonotype was found a few times. The chain carries TRBV6-1 and TRBJ1-2, with 8 bases lining up with TRBD1. This CDR3 contains 13 residues. Germline trimming cut 5 bases from V and 6 bases from J; bases unmatched to any gene: 5. Germline assignment: CDR1 MNHNS and CDR2 SASEGT. This CDR3 reads CASSQQGAHGYTF. The CDR3 bases are TGTGCCAGCAGTCAGCAGGGGGCTCATGGCTACACCTTC.

This clonotype was seen only a few times. V usage is TRBV4-2 and J usage is TRBJ2-1; TRBD2 is a possible D gene (6 bases). Per the germline V gene, CDR1 is LGHNA and CDR2 is YNFKEQ. This CDR3 is built from 17 residues. The germline V and J ends were trimmed by 0 bases and 15 bases, with 27 bases remaining between them. In DNA form, the CDR3 reads TGTGCCAGCAGCCAAGAAGGTAGCGGAGGGGCCATGGTCGGTTGGTTCTTC. Protein product: CASSQEGSGGAMVGWFF.